The clone carrying this T cell receptor (beta chain) came up a few times. Within the sample, other DNA sequences also encode this same CDR3. Germline V gene data show CDR1 as SGHTA and CDR2 as FQGNSA. The CDR3 is 14 residues long. V lost 5 bases to trimming and J lost 2 bases, with 12 bases between them. The data were obtained in a study of blood T cell repertoires in COVID-19. Background on the study: The samples span acute and convalescent COVID-19 from the United States, Italy and Spain. In each case, the material was cDNA or gDNA derived from T cells, B-cell-depleted T cells, or PBMCs.

Authors' methods: Researchers report that nucleated cell counts were estimated from reference gene primer amplification. Data came from immunoSEQ multiplex PCR; TCRdb stores just in-frame clones and leaves some out. Clone size and V and J calls were adopted from that table, with D and trimming inferred from the DNA. The sample contains roughly 190,000 clones, around 90% of which appear only once. V and J are TRBV7-2 and TRBJ1-2, with D possibly being TRBD1 (5 bases). The specimen was peripheral blood. This TCR was recovered from a man aged 50 to 59 with acute or convalescent COVID-19. The CDR3 DNA sequence: TGTGCCAGCAGCCCAACCCAGGGAAACTATGGCTACACCTTC. This sequence encodes CASSPTQGNYGYTF.